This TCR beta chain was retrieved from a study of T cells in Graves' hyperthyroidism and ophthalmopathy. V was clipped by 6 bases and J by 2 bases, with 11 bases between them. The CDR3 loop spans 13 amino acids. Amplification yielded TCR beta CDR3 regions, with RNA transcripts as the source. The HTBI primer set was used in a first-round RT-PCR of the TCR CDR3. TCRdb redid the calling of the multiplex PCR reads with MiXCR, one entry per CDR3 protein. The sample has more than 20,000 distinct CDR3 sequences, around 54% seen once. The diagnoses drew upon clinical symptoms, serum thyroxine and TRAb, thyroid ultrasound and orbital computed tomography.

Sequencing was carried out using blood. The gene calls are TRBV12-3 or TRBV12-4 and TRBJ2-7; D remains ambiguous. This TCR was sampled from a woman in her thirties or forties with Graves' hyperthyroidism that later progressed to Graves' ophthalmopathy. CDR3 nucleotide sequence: TGTGCCAGCAGCCTACATGGAACCTACGAGCAGTACTTC. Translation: CASSLHGTYEQYF.